These T cell receptor beta chains were read from a single sample in a study of blood T cell repertoires in COVID-19. Sequenced by immunoSEQ multiplex PCR; TCRdb stores in-frame clones only, minus some. The top ten clones hold 1.9% of a sample with some 270,000 clones, roughly 90% of them seen once. What was sequenced was PBMCs or T cells enriched from blood (not recorded which). These receptors all come from a woman aged 55-75 years who had recovered from COVID-19. Both conserved end residues are part of each CDR3. The order of the fields is clone size, D gene, V gene, J gene, CDR3 protein, CDR3 DNA. The D gene is left open where the match is weak. Size is omitted from some rows. Given values are once, few, many or a class for expanded clones.

clone_size: NA
d_call: TRBD2
v_call: TRBV4-2
j_call: TRBJ2-7
cdr3_aa: CASSPLATYEQYF
cdr3_nt: TGTGCCAGCAGCCCACTAGCGACCTACGAGCAGTACTTC

clone_size: once
d_call: TRBD2
v_call: TRBV5-1
j_call: TRBJ2-1
cdr3_aa: CASSRTSGRTNEQFF
cdr3_nt: TGCGCCAGCAGCCGGACTAGCGGGAGAACCAATGAGCAGTTCTTC

clone_size: NA
d_call: NA
v_call: TRBV9
j_call: TRBJ2-1
cdr3_aa: CASSTSNRVYNEQFF
cdr3_nt: TGTGCCAGCAGCACTTCCAATCGGGTGTACAATGAGCAGTTCTTC

clone_size: NA
d_call: NA
v_call: TRBV25-1
j_call: TRBJ1-1
cdr3_aa: CASNGGSEAFF
cdr3_nt: TGTGCCAGCAACGGAGGGAGTGAAGCTTTCTTT

clone_size: NA
d_call: TRBD1
v_call: TRBV9
j_call: TRBJ1-1
cdr3_aa: CASSAPLETGDPGAFF
cdr3_nt: TGTGCCAGCAGCGCCCCCCTCGAGACAGGGGACCCCGGAGCTTTCTTT

clone_size: NA
d_call: TRBD1
v_call: TRBV18
j_call: TRBJ1-1
cdr3_aa: CASSDPGHRGLNTEAFF
cdr3_nt: TGTGCCAGCTCGGACCCGGGACACAGGGGATTGAACACTGAAGCTTTCTTT

clone_size: NA
d_call: TRBD2
v_call: TRBV13
j_call: TRBJ2-7
cdr3_aa: CASSLRTSGRLSYEQYF
cdr3_nt: TGTGCCAGCAGCCTTCGGACTAGCGGGAGGCTATCCTACGAGCAGTACTTC

clone_size: NA
d_call: NA
v_call: TRBV5-1
j_call: TRBJ1-1
cdr3_aa: CASSPGNRDTEAFF
cdr3_nt: TGCGCCAGCAGTCCCGGAAACCGGGACACTGAAGCTTTCTTT

clone_size: NA
d_call: TRBD2
v_call: TRBV4-1
j_call: TRBJ2-4
cdr3_aa: CASSQEAGGTKNIQYF
cdr3_nt: TGCGCCAGCAGCCAAGAGGCGGGGGGGACCAAAAACATTCAGTACTTC

clone_size: NA
d_call: TRBD1
v_call: TRBV10-1
j_call: TRBJ1-6
cdr3_aa: CASGTGNSPLHF
cdr3_nt: TGCGCCAGCGGGACAGGGAACTCACCCCTCCACTTT

clone_size: NA
d_call: NA
v_call: TRBV11-2
j_call: TRBJ2-7
cdr3_aa: CASSFGGGEQYF
cdr3_nt: TGTGCCAGCAGCTTCGGGGGAGGTGAGCAGTACTTC

clone_size: few
d_call: TRBD1
v_call: TRBV27
j_call: TRBJ1-1
cdr3_aa: CASSFRDRGANEAFF
cdr3_nt: TGTGCCAGCAGCTTCCGGGACAGGGGTGCTAATGAAGCTTTCTTT

clone_size: NA
d_call: TRBD1
v_call: TRBV12-3/TRBV12-4
j_call: TRBJ1-2
cdr3_aa: CASSPDRERGYTF
cdr3_nt: TGTGCCAGCAGCCCCGACAGGGAAAGGGGCTACACCTTC

clone_size: NA
d_call: NA
v_call: TRBV5-4
j_call: TRBJ2-1
cdr3_aa: CASSLHPQRGIEQFF
cdr3_nt: TGTGCCAGCAGCTTGCACCCTCAAAGGGGAATTGAGCAGTTCTTC

clone_size: NA
d_call: NA
v_call: TRBV24-1
j_call: TRBJ1-2
cdr3_aa: CATSDTRQLNYGYTF
cdr3_nt: TGTGCCACCAGTGATACCCGACAGTTAAACTATGGCTACACCTTC

clone_size: NA
d_call: TRBD1
v_call: TRBV7-9
j_call: TRBJ1-2
cdr3_aa: CASSLRQGNGYTF
cdr3_nt: TGTGCCAGCAGCCTACGACAGGGTAATGGCTACACCTTC

clone_size: NA
d_call: TRBD1
v_call: TRBV7-9
j_call: TRBJ2-7
cdr3_aa: CASTSSGQGEYEQYF
cdr3_nt: TGTGCCAGCACCTCCTCGGGACAGGGTGAATACGAGCAGTACTTC

clone_size: few
d_call: NA
v_call: TRBV5-1
j_call: TRBJ2-7
cdr3_aa: CASSLGQWQYEQYF
cdr3_nt: TGCGCCAGCAGCTTGGGACAGTGGCAATACGAGCAGTACTTC

clone_size: NA
d_call: TRBD2
v_call: TRBV4-1
j_call: TRBJ2-4
cdr3_aa: CASSQGLGLANKNIQYF
cdr3_nt: TGCGCCAGCAGCCAAGGTCTCGGACTAGCGAACAAAAACATTCAGTACTTC

clone_size: NA
d_call: NA
v_call: TRBV11-3
j_call: TRBJ2-5
cdr3_aa: CASSLGTAGQETQYF
cdr3_nt: TGTGCCAGCAGCTTAGGGACAGCCGGGCAAGAGACCCAGTACTTC

clone_size: NA
d_call: TRBD1
v_call: TRBV5-1
j_call: TRBJ1-1
cdr3_aa: CASSLAGQGGTEAFF
cdr3_nt: TGCGCCAGCAGCTTGGCCGGACAGGGGGGCACTGAAGCTTTCTTT

clone_size: NA
d_call: NA
v_call: TRBV2
j_call: TRBJ1-1
cdr3_aa: CASTLTVGILMNTEAFF
cdr3_nt: TGTGCCAGCACCCTGACAGTGGGCATTCTTATGAACACTGAAGCTTTCTTT

clone_size: NA
d_call: NA
v_call: TRBV7-2
j_call: TRBJ2-5
cdr3_aa: CASSLGVVQTQYF
cdr3_nt: TGTGCCAGCAGCTTAGGAGTCGTACAGACCCAGTACTTC

clone_size: NA
d_call: TRBD1
v_call: TRBV11-2
j_call: TRBJ1-4
cdr3_aa: CASSRQGYNEKLFF
cdr3_nt: TGTGCCAGCAGTCGACAGGGCTATAATGAAAAACTGTTTTTT

clone_size: NA
d_call: NA
v_call: TRBV12-3/TRBV12-4
j_call: TRBJ1-2
cdr3_aa: CASSLALSYGYTF
cdr3_nt: TGTGCCAGCAGTTTAGCGCTGAGCTATGGCTACACCTTC

clone_size: NA
d_call: NA
v_call: TRBV30
j_call: TRBJ1-4
cdr3_aa: CAWTPSPRVF
cdr3_nt: TGTGCCTGGACCCCCAGCCCTAGAGTTTTT

clone_size: NA
d_call: NA
v_call: TRBV6-4
j_call: TRBJ1-1
cdr3_aa: CASSSEMNTEAFF
cdr3_nt: TGTGCCAGCAGTAGCGAGATGAACACTGAAGCTTTCTTT

clone_size: NA
d_call: TRBD1
v_call: TRBV5-6
j_call: TRBJ1-1
cdr3_aa: CASSSGGPGTEAFF
cdr3_nt: TGTGCCAGCAGTTCAGGGGGCCCAGGGACTGAAGCTTTCTTT

clone_size: once
d_call: TRBD1
v_call: TRBV28
j_call: TRBJ2-7
cdr3_aa: CASSLTGGDYEQYF
cdr3_nt: TGTGCCAGCAGTCTGACAGGGGGCGACTACGAGCAGTACTTC

clone_size: NA
d_call: TRBD2
v_call: TRBV12-3/TRBV12-4
j_call: TRBJ2-1
cdr3_aa: CASSSGTSDEQFF
cdr3_nt: TGTGCCAGCAGCTCCGGGACTAGCGATGAGCAGTTCTTC

clone_size: NA
d_call: NA
v_call: TRBV25-1
j_call: TRBJ1-1
cdr3_aa: CASNKEGMNTEAFF
cdr3_nt: TGTGCCAGCAATAAGGAGGGGATGAACACTGAAGCTTTCTTT

clone_size: NA
d_call: NA
v_call: TRBV11-1
j_call: TRBJ1-1
cdr3_aa: CASSPLPTDEAFF
cdr3_nt: TGTGCCAGCAGCCCACTTCCGACAGATGAAGCTTTCTTT

clone_size: NA
d_call: TRBD1
v_call: TRBV7-3
j_call: TRBJ2-1
cdr3_aa: CASSSGTANGNEQFF
cdr3_nt: TGTGCCAGCAGCTCCGGGACAGCGAATGGCAATGAGCAGTTCTTC

clone_size: few
d_call: TRBD1
v_call: TRBV5-1
j_call: TRBJ1-6
cdr3_aa: CASSSIPTKGQFNSPLHF
cdr3_nt: TGCGCCAGCAGCTCGATCCCGACAAAGGGACAGTTCAATTCACCCCTCCACTTT

clone_size: NA
d_call: TRBD1
v_call: TRBV30
j_call: TRBJ2-7
cdr3_aa: CAWRSRGLSEQYF
cdr3_nt: TGTGCCTGGAGATCAAGGGGGCTTAGCGAGCAGTACTTC

clone_size: NA
d_call: NA
v_call: TRBV11-3
j_call: TRBJ2-7
cdr3_aa: CASSRYEQYF
cdr3_nt: TGTGCCAGCAGCCGCTACGAGCAGTACTTC

clone_size: NA
d_call: TRBD2
v_call: TRBV7-3
j_call: TRBJ2-3
cdr3_aa: CASSTGLAGGTDTQYF
cdr3_nt: TGTGCCAGCAGCACCGGACTAGCGGGGGGTACAGATACGCAGTATTTT

clone_size: NA
d_call: TRBD2
v_call: TRBV11-2
j_call: TRBJ2-3
cdr3_aa: CASSRTSGGQEDTQYF
cdr3_nt: TGTGCCAGCAGCCGGACTAGCGGGGGGCAAGAGGATACGCAGTATTTT

clone_size: NA
d_call: NA
v_call: TRBV5-1
j_call: TRBJ1-4
cdr3_aa: CASSLRNGDPNEKLFF
cdr3_nt: TGCGCCAGCAGCCTGCGCAACGGAGACCCTAATGAAAAACTGTTTTTT